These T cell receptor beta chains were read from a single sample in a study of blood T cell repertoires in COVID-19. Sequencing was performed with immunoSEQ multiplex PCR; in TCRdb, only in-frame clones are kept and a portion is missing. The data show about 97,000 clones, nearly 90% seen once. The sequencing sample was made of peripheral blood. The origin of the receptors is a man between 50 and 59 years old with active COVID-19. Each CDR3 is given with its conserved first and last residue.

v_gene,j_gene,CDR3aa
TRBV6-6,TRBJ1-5,CASSGTYNQPQHF
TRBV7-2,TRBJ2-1,CASSSGTKRGGLRGDEQFF
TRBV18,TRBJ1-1,CASSPPGGTEAFF
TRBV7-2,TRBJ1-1,CASSLAQGFTEAFF
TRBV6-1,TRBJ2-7,CASSEGQKDEQYF
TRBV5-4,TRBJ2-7,CASSFNEQYF
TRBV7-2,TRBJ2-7,CASSLDGGSSSYEQYF
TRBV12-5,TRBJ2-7,CASGLASQGFEQYF
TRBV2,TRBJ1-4,CASKPGQGVATNEKLFF
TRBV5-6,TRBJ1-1,CASSLKYWQTLRTEAFF
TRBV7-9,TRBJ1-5,CASSLDPPGQGKLQPQHF
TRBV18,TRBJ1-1,CASSRPAPRTEAFF
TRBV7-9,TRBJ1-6,CASSFRTGGSPLHF
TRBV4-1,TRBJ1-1,CASSQVRTTNTEAFF
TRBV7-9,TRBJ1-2,CASSPGTPEEDGYTF
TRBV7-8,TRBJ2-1,CASSYPRVQGSRDEQFF
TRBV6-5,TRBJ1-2,CASSRGRANYGYTF
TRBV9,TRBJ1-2,CASSAGGLVGYTF
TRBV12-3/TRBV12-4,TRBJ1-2,CASSLERASGYTF
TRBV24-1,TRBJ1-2,CATRAYPDRVCSDGYTF
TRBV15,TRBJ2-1,CATSRDPGSSYNEQFF
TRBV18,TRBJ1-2,CASSPPAGRGFYGYTF
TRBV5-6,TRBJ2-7,CASSWGQGAYEQYF
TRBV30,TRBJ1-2,CASPWEGQGYTF
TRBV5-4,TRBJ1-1,CASSPGGMNTEAFF
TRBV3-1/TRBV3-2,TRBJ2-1,CASSQEASGVFEQFF
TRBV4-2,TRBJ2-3,CASSQGGSTDTQYF
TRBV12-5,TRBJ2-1,CASGWSGGAREQFF
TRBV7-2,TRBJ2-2,CASSLGLAGGHGGELFF
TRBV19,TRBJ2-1,CASTPQGLAGGNEQFF
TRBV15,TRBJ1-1,CATSNLSGRGRAFF
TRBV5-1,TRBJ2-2,CASGYLAGGSGELFF
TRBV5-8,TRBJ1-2,CASSPDLGGNYGYTF
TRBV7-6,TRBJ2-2,CASSFRRDRGPNTGELFF
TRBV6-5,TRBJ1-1,CASRRGQQENTEAFF
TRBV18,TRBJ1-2,CASSPIAGVINYGYTF
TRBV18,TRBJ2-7,CASSPPMGGAEQYF
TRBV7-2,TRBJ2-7,CASSPRRGGPSSYEQYF
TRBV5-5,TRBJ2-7,CASSLAGKVGEQYF
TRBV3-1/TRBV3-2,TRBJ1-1,CASSQGSGQGVTEAFF
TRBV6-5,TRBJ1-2,CASSYSTGSSTGYTF
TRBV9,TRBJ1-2,CASSVVDSTNYGYTF
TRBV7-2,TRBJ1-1,CASSSSRTGADTEAFF
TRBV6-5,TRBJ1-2,CASSTGGRFYGYTF
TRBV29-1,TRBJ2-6,CSVAGLAGSSGANVLTF
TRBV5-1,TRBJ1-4,CASSLGTGGAEKLFF
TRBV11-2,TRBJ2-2,CASSSAGTGELFF
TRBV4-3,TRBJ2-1,CASSQGTSGGRENEQFF
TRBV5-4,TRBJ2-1,CASSGGGGGSSYNEQFF
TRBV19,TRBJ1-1,CATRGGIRDTEAFF
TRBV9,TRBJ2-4,CATPLDRFSSELLAKNIQYF
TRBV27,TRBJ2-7,CASSLMGTGSYEQYF
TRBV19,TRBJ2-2,CASSIGGASVLTGELFF
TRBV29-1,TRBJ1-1,CSVDGRQSLNTEAFF
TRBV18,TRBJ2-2,CASSAGFRELFF
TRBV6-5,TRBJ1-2,CASSWGQGIPTF
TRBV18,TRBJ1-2,CASSPPLRGNYGYTF